What follows describes a single T cell receptor (beta chain). The assay, immunoSEQ v3.0, was run at survey level. Produced via immunoSEQ multiplex PCR; TCRdb's table is partial and in-frame only. This sample has 19,000 or so clones; around 78% occur once, and the top ten carry 7.8%. These data come from a study of long-term antiretroviral therapy in people with HIV. In germline, CDR1 is GTSNPN, CDR2 SVGIG (reference sequence). This CDR3 has 18 amino acids. V was clipped by 5 bases and J by 0 bases; unmatched bases: 17. This material consisted of unsorted PBMCs, taken at the start of antiretroviral therapy, before treatment. The clonotype originates from a woman aged 40 to 49 with HIV. The chain combines TRBV30 with TRBJ1-1; 8 bases agree with TRBD1. The CDR3 nucleotides read TGTGCCTGGGGAAGAGAAAGAGGACAGGGCATCATGAACACTGAAGCTTTCTTT. This codes for CAWGRERGQGIMNTEAFF.